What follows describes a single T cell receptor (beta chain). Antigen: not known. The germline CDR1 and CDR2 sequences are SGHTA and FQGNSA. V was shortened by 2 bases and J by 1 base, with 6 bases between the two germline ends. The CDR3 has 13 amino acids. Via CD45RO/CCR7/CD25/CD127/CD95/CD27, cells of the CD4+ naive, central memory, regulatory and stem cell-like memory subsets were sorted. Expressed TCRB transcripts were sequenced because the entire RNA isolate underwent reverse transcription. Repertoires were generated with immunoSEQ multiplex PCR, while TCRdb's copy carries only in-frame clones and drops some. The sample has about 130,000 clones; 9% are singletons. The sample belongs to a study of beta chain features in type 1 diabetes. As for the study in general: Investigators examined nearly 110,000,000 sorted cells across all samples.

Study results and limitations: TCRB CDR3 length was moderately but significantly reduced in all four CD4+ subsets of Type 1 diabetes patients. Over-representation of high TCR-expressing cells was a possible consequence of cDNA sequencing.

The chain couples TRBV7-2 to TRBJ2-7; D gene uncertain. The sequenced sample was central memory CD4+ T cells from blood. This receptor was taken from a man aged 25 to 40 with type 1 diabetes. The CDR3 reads CASSLPLSYEQYF. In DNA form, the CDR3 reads TGTGCCAGCAGCTTACCACTGTCCTACGAGCAGTACTTC.